The subject of this entry is one T cell receptor (beta chain). This record belongs to a study of OX40 agonist ivuxolimab in advanced cancers. The germline V gene has CDR1 SGHNT and CDR2 YYREEE (reference sequence). Trimming cost V 1 base and J 6 bases, with 7 bases left between them. CDR3 size: 12 residues. Clones were sequenced by immunoSEQ multiplex PCR, and TCRdb holds only the in-frame ones, with some missing. Among roughly 51,000 clones listed, approximately 90% were seen once. The receptor was isolated from an adult with an advanced solid tumor such as melanoma, head and neck, liver or kidney cancer. The source material was CD4+ or CD8+ T cells sorted from blood, sampled in a trial of the OX40 agonist ivuxolimab. This chain connects TRBV5-4 to TRBJ1-2, with D possibly TRBD1 on 6 matching bases. CDR3 sequence (DNA): TGTGCCAGCAGCTTGAGGGGGAATGGCTACACCTTC. Its protein product is CASSLRGNGYTF. Drawing the rest from reference TRBV5-4 and TRBJ1-2, the complete variable domain is ETGVTQSPTHLIKTRGQQVTLRCSSQSGHNTVSWYQQALGQGPQFIFQYYREEENGRGNFPPRFSGLQFPNYSSELNVNALELDDSALYLCASSLRGNGYTFGSGTRLTVV.